This T cell receptor (beta chain) is drawn from a study of T cell responses to AZD1222 COVID-19 vaccine (dated by TCRdb to the early 2020s). Study-level background: TCR sequencing was performed for over 230 trial participants, of whom about 200 were given two doses of AZD1222 and 26 were given two doses of MenACWY control vaccine. Trial participants were enrolled into age subgroups of 18-55, 56-69 and 70-plus years, which contained roughly 150, 30 and 60 TCR-sequenced participants, respectively.

The CDR3 regions of human TCRbeta chains were analyzed by immunosequencing. The source study handled its data this way. Repertoire TCRs were matched against a reference library of SARS-CoV-2-specific TCRs generated with the MIRA antigen-specificity platform. Breadth was defined as the fraction of unique TCRs that were SARS-CoV-2-associated. Depth was defined as the fraction of total T cells that were SARS-CoV-2-associated. Using the MIRA data, every spike-specific TCR was mapped to the spike region that the TCR reacted to and assigned to either a CD4 or a CD8 class. Log10-transformed breadth and depth values were compared by one-way ANOVA with Sidak's multiple comparisons tests. In TCRdb, the immuneACCESS table is reduced to in-frame sequences with V and J assigned. These tables do not hold every clone; where another copy was compared, an unresolved V gene accounts for under half, and the others remain unexplained. Clone size and the V and J calls come from that table; the DNA yielded D and trimming. The sample contains 100,000 or so clones, 70% to 90% of them found a single time. The ten largest clones represent 4% to 5% of the sample.

The junction shows trimming of 10 bases on V and 9 bases on J, plus 18 bases between the germline ends. Reading from cysteine to phenylalanine, the CDR3 counts 13 amino acids. The CDR3 DNA has 39 bases and is translated from base 1. Looking up the germline V gene yields CDR1 KGHDR and CDR2 SFDVKD. Paper-wide results and their limitations: Conclusions about previously exposed vaccinees are limited, since just a handful of AZD1222 recipients were seropositive for SARS-CoV-2 at baseline. A significant rise in spike-specific TCR breadth and depth was observed after two AZD1222 doses relative to day 0 and relative to MenACWY recipients. Participants were mostly white British, with more females than males. The authors suggested clonal diversity may have been underestimated. Because no day 14 peak-response samples were available, the repertoires could be characterized only after the peak T cell response. Reportedly, close to half of the unique spike-specific TCRs recognized epitopes lying outside the regions that are mutated in the B.1.351 and B.1.1.7 variants. In the small 56-69-year group, the increase in depth fell short of significance, most likely because of low power. Vaccine-associated CD4 TCRs spanned the whole spike protein, with dominant responses in regions 160-218 and 743-854.

The time point label, read with the paper, signifies: baseline before first vaccination. The meaning of the sample's treatment or condition label: meningococcal conjugate vaccine given as trial control. The vaccinee samples were drawn from two UK trials, COV001 and COV002, one of which was a single-blind randomized controlled phase 2/3 trial testing AZD1222 (ChAdOx1 nCoV-19) in healthy adults. For TCRbeta chain sequencing, PBMC samples were collected from trial participants at day 0 and at day 28 after the second dose. Comment on this clone: Its antigen specificity is not known. No per-base quality is available; no much larger clone lies one base away.

This specimen was peripheral blood, taken on day 0 of MenACWY control vaccination. The rearranged chain carries TRBV24-1 and TRBJ2-1, with the D segment identity uncertain. The TCR comes from an adult in good health. The CDR3 in this case is CATGKGRTTEQFF. The DNA reads TGTGCCACAGGTAAGGGTCGAACTACTGAGCAGTTCTTC.